This T cell receptor (beta chain) stems from a study of cytomegalovirus exposure and HLA in healthy donors. Study background: In a previous analysis, approximately 110 million unique TCR beta sequences were found from approximately 180 million T cells.

As for this clone: Antigen specificity is unknown.

The CDR3 loop spans 21 amino acids. V lost 0 bases to trimming and J lost 4 bases; unmatched junction nucleotides: 17. In germline, CDR1 is MNHEY, CDR2 SMNVEV (reference sequence). Primers: 60 Vbeta forward and 13 Jbeta reverse. In the original workflow: Among the unique TCR beta chains that a later analysis counted, around 72 million in all, 9.5 million to 12 million were shared. TCRdb's table, derived via immunoSEQ multiplex PCR, lists solely in-frame clones and lacks some. The V and J calls and clone size come from that table; D and trimming were worked out from the DNA. The profile shows approximately 190,000 clones, approximately 85% of them singletons. Study-wide results and caveats: Differences between HLA loci emerged in a later analysis of TCR association rates, with DRB1 most and HLA-C fewest. It is likely that the observed cluster of highly shared sequence variants was a sequencing artifact.

The TCR was taken from a woman in her fifties or sixties in good health and CMV-seropositive. The rearrangement links TRBV27 to TRBJ2-1, with 11 bases fitting TRBD2. Sequenced material: PBMCs. The CDR3 DNA reads TGTGCCAGCAGTTTATCGGGCCACCTTAGCGGGAGGGCAGTGGGATACAATGAGCAGTTCTTC. This sequence encodes CASSLSGHLSGRAVGYNEQFF.